Described below is a single T cell receptor (beta chain) sequence and its context. Its matching antigen is unknown. Germline lookup yields CDR1 MNHEY and CDR2 SMNVEV (reference sequence). Trimming pared 3 bases from V and 7 bases from J, leaving 22 bases between. This CDR3 contains 17 residues. The sample is drawn from a study of shared clonotypes between healthy human individuals. Study in general: Aged between 18 and 49, the donors were a couple of women and a few men. Study results and limitations: Researchers sampled only blood; tissue repertoires likely differ. It was the non-shared clonotypes that had lower generation probabilities than clonotypes shared by all four donors.

Clones were read by immunoSEQ multiplex PCR, and TCRdb kept only the in-frame ones, dropping some. The sample shows 110,000 or so clones, around 73% of them seen only once. This TCR was recovered from a woman aged 30 to 39 in good health. The sequenced sample was memory CD8+ T cells sorted from blood. Subset denoted: CD45RO+ cells pooled with CCR7-negative TemRA cells. This chain joins TRBV27 and TRBJ1-5; tentative D call: TRBD1 (5 bases). CDR3 sequence (DNA): TGTGCCAGCAGTTTCATCCCCCTCGGACGAGGGGACCAGCCCCAGCATTTT. Translation gives CASSFIPLGRGDQPQHF.